Included here is one T cell receptor beta chain sequence, with context. The source of the sample is a study of blood T cells in healthy people across ages. Germline-derived CDR1 and CDR2 are SGHTA and FQGTGA. CDR3 length: 13 residues. The junction had 8 bases not matched to a gene; V was cut back by 0 bases and J by 14 bases. The use of a sample-barcoded 5' primer and a J-beta primer mix characterized a second PCR of 7 to 11 cycles. Each cDNA molecule was tagged by a template-switch adaptor that had 12 random nucleotides. TCRdb reprocessed the 5' RACE reads with MiXCR, giving one entry per CDR3 protein. The repertoire holds approximately 830,000 distinct CDR3 sequences, about 62% seen once, with 25% to 30% in the top ten.

This sequence joins TRBV7-3 and TRBJ2-3; 7 positions agree with TRBD2. The clonotype comes from a young man in good health. The sequenced material came from blood. CDR3 region: CASSLTRLARWYF. CDR3 DNA sequence: TGTGCCAGCAGCTTAACCCGACTAGCTCGTTGGTATTTT.